These 14 T cell receptor beta chains share one sample of origin, sequenced in a study of human T cells and chemical hapten exposure. TCRdb fed the RACE reads into MiXCR, producing one record per CDR3 protein. The data contain tens of thousands of distinct CDR3 sequences, approximately 32% of them singletons. Time point specified: patch test 1, 2 weeks after DPC sensitization. Treatment of the sample: therapeutic diphenylcyclopropenone sensitization with weekly scalp DPC. Sequencing was performed on whole blood, taken in connection with sensitization to the hapten diphenylcyclopropenone (DPC). These receptors all stem from a man aged 35-49 years with alopecia areata. Some clones in this sample may be carry-over from other donors' samples.

This clonotype was counted between two and nine times. The rearrangement uses TRBV20-1 and TRBJ2-3, with TRBD1 matching 7 bases. There are 14 residues in the CDR3. The J segment lost 1 base and the V segment lost 6 bases, leaving 7 bases of the junction unmatched. Germline CDR1 and CDR2: DFQATT and SNEGSKA (reference sequence). In DNA form, the CDR3 reads TGCAGTGCAAGACAGGGATGGGGCACAGATACGCAGTATTTT. Translating it yields CSARQGWGTDTQYF.

This clonotype has only a few counts. The rearrangement uses TRBV5-6 and TRBJ2-3, with D possibly TRBD1 on 5 matching bases. Germline-derived CDR1 and CDR2 are SGHDT and YYEEEE. This CDR3 has 15 residues. Deletions cut 2 bases from V and 4 bases from J, with 14 bases between. CDR3 loop: CASSFVQGKADTQYF. In nucleotides, the CDR3 is TGTGCCAGCAGCTTCGTCCAGGGCAAGGCAGATACGCAGTATTTT.

This clonotype was observed many times. The chain has TRBV24-1 and TRBJ2-1, with 10 bases matching TRBD2. This CDR3 has 16 amino acids. Germline assignment: CDR1 KGHDR and CDR2 SFDVKD. V lost 3 bases to trimming and J lost 4 bases; unmatched junction nucleotides: 5. CDR3 residues: CATSDPLAGEYNEQFF. CDR3 DNA sequence: TGTGCCACCAGTGATCCGCTAGCGGGAGAGTACAATGAGCAGTTCTTC.

This clonotype showed up just a few times. The J gene is TRBJ1-4, the V gene TRBV6-6; D is undetermined. CDR1 and CDR2 from the germline V gene are MNHNY and SVGAGI (reference sequence). V was clipped by 5 bases and J by 8 bases, with 12 bases between them. This CDR3 comprises 13 residues. CDR3 coding DNA: TGTGCCAGCAGTCCCCCCGGGGAAGAAAAACTGTTTTTT. Encoded protein: CASSPPGEEKLFF.

The gene calls are TRBV20-1 and TRBJ1-1; 7 bases align to TRBD1. Germline CDR1 is DFQATT and CDR2 is SNEGSKA (reference sequence). The CDR3 totals 13 residues. Trimming at V came to 6 bases and at J to 0 bases, leaving 4 bases not matched to a gene. For the CDR3, the DNA is TGCAGTGCCAAACAGGGGATGAACACTGAAGCTTTCTTT. Its translation is CSAKQGMNTEAFF.

This chain connects TRBV12-3 or TRBV12-4 to TRBJ2-7; 9 positions agree with TRBD1. The CDR3 length is 14 residues. V was pared by 3 bases and J by 6 bases, with 6 bases of the junction left unmatched. CDR3 DNA: TGTGCCAGCAGTTTGGGACAGGGCTCCGTCGAGCAGTACTTC. It yields the protein CASSLGQGSVEQYF.

This clonotype showed up just a few times. This sequence joins TRBV6-5 and TRBJ1-6; weak D call: TRBD1 (6 bases). The V and J ends lost 2 bases and 8 bases respectively, with 10 bases between them. The V gene's germline CDR1 is MNHEY and CDR2 SVGAGI. CDR3 length equals 14 residues. The CDR3 DNA is TGTGCCAGCAGTTACGGCAGGGGTTATTCACCCCTCCACTTT. Amino acids: CASSYGRGYSPLHF.

This clonotype showed up just a few times. The chain couples TRBV10-3 to TRBJ2-1; D is ambiguous. Trimming shortened V by 2 bases and J by 8 bases, and 10 bases separated the two germline ends. This CDR3 has 13 residues. The germline V gene encodes CDR1 ENHRY and CDR2 SYGVKD. The CDR3 loop reads CAISEGLLDEQFF. The CDR3 nucleotides read TGTGCCATCAGTGAGGGGCTTTTAGATGAGCAGTTCTTC.

V gene TRBV5-4 combines with J gene TRBJ2-1; D is possibly TRBD1 or TRBD2 (5 bases each). This CDR3 is 15 amino acids long. CDR1 and CDR2 from the germline V gene are SGHNT and YYREEE (reference sequence). Trimming cost V 4 bases and J 7 bases, with 18 bases left between them. This CDR3 is CASSPSWGIRNEQFF. In nucleotides, the CDR3 is TGTGCCAGCAGCCCGTCCTGGGGGATTAGGAATGAGCAGTTCTTC. The entire variable domain, with the rest obtained from reference TRBV5-4 and TRBJ2-1, is as follows: ETGVTQSPTHLIKTRGQQVTLRCSSQSGHNTVSWYQQALGQGPQFIFQYYREEENGRGNFPPRFSGLQFPNYSSELNVNALELDDSALYLCASSPSWGIRNEQFFGPGTRLTVL.

The V gene is TRBV7-6, the J gene TRBJ1-1; D uncertain. V lost 5 bases, J lost 3 bases, and 10 bases lay in between. The CDR3 is 13 residues long. Germline V gives CDR1 SGHVS, CDR2 FNYEAQ. In DNA form, the CDR3 reads TGTGCCAGCAGCACCCAGTCGTACACTGAAGCTTTCTTT. Its protein product is CASSTQSYTEAFF. Full variable domain (missing parts from reference TRBV7-6 and TRBJ1-1): GAGVSQSPRYKVTKRGQDVALRCDPISGHVSLYWYRQALGQGPEFLTYFNYEAQQDKSGLPNDRFSAERPEGSISTLTIQRTEQRDSAMYRCASSTQSYTEAFFGQGTRLTVV.

The chain has TRBV7-2 and TRBJ1-6; D is perhaps TRBD1 (5 bases). The V end was cut by 6 bases, the J end by 0 bases, with 15 bases between. This CDR3 region has 17 residues. Per the germline V gene, CDR1 is SGHTA and CDR2 is FQGNSA. CDR3 sequence (DNA): TGTGCCAGCAGTCTGGGGGGGGTGAGCTCCTATAATTCACCCCTCCACTTT. Protein product: CASSLGGVSSYNSPLHF.

V gene TRBV5-1 combines with J gene TRBJ2-1, with 13 nucleotides matching TRBD2. J lost 2 bases, V lost 0 bases, and 2 bases had no gene match. The CDR3 is made up of 17 amino acids. The germline V gene has CDR1 SGHRS and CDR2 YFSETQ. For the CDR3, the DNA is TGCGCCAGCAGCTTGGCTGGGACTAGCGGGACCTACAATGAGCAGTTCTTC. Translation gives CASSLAGTSGTYNEQFF.

This clonotype has at least ten counts. The chain uses TRBV20-1 and TRBJ1-3, with 7 positions matching TRBD1. From germline, CDR1 is DFQATT and CDR2 SNEGSKA (reference sequence). The CDR3 consists of 16 residues. With 0 bases clipped from V and 6 bases from J, the junction kept 11 bases outside the gene matches. The CDR3 region has the DNA TGCAGTGCTAGAGACGCGGGACAGTCTCTGGCAAACACCATATATTTT. Protein product: CSARDAGQSLANTIYF.

This clonotype has just a few counts. The V and J genes are TRBV28 and TRBJ2-2; TRBD2 matches 13 bases. CDR1 is MDHEN, CDR2 SYDVKM, per germline. J gave up 2 bases and V 5 bases, and 8 bases lay outside the gene matches. This CDR3 region has 18 residues. In DNA, the CDR3 is TGTGCCAGCAGTCCGAGGACTAGCGGGAGCCCCAACACCGGGGAGCTGTTTTTT. Protein: CASSPRTSGSPNTGELFF.